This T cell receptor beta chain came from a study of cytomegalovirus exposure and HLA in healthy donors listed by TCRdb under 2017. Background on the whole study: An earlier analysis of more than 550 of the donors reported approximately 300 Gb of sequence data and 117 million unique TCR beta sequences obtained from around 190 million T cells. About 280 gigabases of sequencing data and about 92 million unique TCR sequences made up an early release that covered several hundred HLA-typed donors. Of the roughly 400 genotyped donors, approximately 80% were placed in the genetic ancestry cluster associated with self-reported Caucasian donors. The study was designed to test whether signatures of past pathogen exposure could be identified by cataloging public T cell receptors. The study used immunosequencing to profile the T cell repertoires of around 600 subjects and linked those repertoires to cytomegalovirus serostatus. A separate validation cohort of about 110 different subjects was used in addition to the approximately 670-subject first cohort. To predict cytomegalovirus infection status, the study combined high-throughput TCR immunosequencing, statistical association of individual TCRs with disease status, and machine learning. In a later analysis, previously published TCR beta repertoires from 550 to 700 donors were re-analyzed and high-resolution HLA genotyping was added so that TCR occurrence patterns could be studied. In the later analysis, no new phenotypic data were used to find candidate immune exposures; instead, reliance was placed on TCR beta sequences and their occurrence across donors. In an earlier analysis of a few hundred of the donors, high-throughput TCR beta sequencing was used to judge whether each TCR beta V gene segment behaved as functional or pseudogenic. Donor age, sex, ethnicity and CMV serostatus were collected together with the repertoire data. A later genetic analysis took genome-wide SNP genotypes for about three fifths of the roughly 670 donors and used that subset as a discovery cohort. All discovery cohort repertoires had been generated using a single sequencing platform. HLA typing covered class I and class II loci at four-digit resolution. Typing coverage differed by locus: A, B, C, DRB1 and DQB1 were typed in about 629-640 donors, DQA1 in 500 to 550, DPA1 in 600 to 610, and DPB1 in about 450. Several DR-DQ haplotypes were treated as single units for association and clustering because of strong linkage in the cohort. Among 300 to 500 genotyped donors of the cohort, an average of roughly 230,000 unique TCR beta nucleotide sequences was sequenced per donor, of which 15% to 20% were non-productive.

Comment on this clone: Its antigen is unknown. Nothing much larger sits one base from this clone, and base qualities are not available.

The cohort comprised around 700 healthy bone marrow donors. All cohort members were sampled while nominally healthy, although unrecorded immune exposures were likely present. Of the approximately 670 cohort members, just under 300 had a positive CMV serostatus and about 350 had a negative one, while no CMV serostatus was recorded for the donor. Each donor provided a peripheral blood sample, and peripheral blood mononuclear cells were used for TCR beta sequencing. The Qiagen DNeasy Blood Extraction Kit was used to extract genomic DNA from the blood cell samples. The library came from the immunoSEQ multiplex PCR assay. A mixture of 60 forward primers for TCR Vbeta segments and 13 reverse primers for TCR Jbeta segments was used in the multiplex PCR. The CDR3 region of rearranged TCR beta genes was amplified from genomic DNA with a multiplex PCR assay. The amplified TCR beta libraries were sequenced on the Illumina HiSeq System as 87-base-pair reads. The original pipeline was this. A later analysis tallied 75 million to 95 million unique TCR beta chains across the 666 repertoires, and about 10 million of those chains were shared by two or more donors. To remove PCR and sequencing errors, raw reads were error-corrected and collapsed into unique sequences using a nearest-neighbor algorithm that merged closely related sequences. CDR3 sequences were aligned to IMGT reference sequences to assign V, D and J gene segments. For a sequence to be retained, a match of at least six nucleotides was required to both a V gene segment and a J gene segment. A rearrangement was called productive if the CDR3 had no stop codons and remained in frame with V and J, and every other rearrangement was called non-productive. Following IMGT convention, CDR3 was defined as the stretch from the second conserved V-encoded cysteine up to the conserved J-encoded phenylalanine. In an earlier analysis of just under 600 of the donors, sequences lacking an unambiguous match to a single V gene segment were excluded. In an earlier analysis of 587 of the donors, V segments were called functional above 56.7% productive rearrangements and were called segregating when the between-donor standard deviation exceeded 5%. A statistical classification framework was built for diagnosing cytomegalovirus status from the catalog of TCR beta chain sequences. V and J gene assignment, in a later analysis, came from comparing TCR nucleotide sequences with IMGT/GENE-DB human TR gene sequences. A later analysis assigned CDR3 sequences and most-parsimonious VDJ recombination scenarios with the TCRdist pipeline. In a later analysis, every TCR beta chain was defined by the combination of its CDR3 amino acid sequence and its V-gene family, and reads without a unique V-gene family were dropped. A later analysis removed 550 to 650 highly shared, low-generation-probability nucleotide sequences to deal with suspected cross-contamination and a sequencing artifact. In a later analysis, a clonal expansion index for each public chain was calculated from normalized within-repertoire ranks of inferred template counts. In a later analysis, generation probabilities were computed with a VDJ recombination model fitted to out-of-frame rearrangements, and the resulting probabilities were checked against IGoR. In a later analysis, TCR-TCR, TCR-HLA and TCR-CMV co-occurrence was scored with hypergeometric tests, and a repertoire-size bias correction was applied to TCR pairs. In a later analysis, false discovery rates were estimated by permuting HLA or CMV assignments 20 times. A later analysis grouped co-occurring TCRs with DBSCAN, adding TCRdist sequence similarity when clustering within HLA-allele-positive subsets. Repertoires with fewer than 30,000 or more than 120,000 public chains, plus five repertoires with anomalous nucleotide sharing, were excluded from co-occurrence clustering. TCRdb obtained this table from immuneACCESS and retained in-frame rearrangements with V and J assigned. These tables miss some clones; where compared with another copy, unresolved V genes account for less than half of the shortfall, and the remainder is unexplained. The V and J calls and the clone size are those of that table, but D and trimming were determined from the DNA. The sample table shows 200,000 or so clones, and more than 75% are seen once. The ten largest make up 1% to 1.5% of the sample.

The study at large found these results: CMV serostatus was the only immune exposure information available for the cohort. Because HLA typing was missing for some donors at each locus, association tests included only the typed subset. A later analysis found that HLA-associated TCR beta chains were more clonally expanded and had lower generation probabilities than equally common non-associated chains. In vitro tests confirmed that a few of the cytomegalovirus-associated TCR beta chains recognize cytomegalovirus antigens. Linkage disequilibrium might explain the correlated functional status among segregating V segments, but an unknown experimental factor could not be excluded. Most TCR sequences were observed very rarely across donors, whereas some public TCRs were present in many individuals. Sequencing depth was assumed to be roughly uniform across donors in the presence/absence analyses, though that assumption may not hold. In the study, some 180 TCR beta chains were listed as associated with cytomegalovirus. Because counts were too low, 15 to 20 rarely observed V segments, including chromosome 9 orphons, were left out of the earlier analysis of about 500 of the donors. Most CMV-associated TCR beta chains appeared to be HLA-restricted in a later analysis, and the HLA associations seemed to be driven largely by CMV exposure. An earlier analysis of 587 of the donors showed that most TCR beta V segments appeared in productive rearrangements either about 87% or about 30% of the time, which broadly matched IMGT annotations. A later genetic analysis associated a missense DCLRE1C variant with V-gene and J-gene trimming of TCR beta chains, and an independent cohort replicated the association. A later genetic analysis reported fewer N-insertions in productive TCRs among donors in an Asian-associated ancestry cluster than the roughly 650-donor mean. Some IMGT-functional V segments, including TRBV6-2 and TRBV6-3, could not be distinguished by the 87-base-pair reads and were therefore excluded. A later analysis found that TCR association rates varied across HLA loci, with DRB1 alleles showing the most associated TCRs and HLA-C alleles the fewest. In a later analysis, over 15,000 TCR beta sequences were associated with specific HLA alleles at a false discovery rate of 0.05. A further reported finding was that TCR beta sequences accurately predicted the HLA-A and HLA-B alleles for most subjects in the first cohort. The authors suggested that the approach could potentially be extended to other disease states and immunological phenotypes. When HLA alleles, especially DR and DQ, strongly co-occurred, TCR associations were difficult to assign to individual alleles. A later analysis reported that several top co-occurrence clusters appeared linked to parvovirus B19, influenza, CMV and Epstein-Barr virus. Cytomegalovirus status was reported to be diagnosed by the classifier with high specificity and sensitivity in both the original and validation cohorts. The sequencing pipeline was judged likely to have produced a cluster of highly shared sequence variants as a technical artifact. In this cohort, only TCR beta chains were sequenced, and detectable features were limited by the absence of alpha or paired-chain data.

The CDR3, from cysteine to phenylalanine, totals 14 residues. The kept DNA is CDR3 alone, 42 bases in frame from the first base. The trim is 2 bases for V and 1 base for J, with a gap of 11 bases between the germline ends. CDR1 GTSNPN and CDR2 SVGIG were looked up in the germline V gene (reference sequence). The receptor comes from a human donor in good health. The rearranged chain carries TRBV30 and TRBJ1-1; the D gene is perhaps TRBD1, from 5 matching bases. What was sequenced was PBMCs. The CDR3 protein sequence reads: CAWSIPDRNTEAFF. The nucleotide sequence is TGTGCCTGGAGTATTCCCGACAGGAACACTGAAGCTTTCTTT.